This T cell receptor beta chain was captured in a study of post-analysis software for immune sequencing data (dated by TCRdb to between 2014 and 2016). Regarding the complete study: Relapsing-remitting, secondary progressive and progressive-relapsing multiple sclerosis were recorded as disease courses, and subtype annotation was lacking for some patients. A subset of samples was prepared in parallel using single-end sample barcoding, then pooled and co-amplified after Illumina adapter ligation. The patient repertoires were compared against approximately eleven previously published healthy control repertoires obtained from donors aged roughly 6 to 25 years.

To demonstrate the VDJtools post-analysis software, the study profiled TCR beta repertoires from the peripheral blood of about 13 young patients with multiple sclerosis. The patients with multiple sclerosis were children and adolescents between about 6 and 16 years of age. Overall results and qualifications from the work: Multiple sclerosis patients had significantly lower normalized Chao1 diversity than controls, a result that suggests substantial peripheral T-cell clonal expansion. The control group was slightly older than the multiple sclerosis patient group. Several TRBV segments, including TRBV5-6, TRBV5-1 and TRBV20-1, were significantly more frequent in patients than controls. When samples were clustered directly using the F measure, samples prepared in the same batch co-clustered strongly, which prompted a batch-effect correction.

Libraries were made using PCR. The reads were generated on an Illumina HiSeq 2500. Unique molecular identifiers were incorporated into TCR beta cDNA libraries to reduce PCR and sequencing biases. Every 1 to 10 million input T cells yielded about 500,000 cDNA molecules, meaning each molecule approximated one T cell. The patient libraries were prepared and sequenced using the same protocol as the earlier healthy control dataset. Samples belonging to the same batch were prepared together, multiplexed and sequenced on a shared HiSeq lane. Turning to the authors' computational methods: MIGEC handled the raw barcoded reads, throwing out single-read molecular identifier groups before consensus assembly and CDR3 extraction. VDJtools was used for post-analysis of the clonotype tables, with diversity normalized by down-sampling every dataset to the smallest sample size. To correct batch-related cross-sample contamination, repertoire overlap clustering matched CDR3 amino acid sequences but not nucleotide sequences. TCRdb trimmed public reads at Q25 via fastp, called clones via MiXCR and kept in-frame beta chains. One record per CDR3 amino acid sequence lists the most common genes and DNA. TCRdb's processing, not the study's, gives the V and J calls here. The sample contains approximately 730,000 distinct CDR3 sequences, roughly 50% of them found a single time. The top ten clones comprise roughly 4.9% of the sample.

Relative to germline, V is 3 bases shorter and J is 6 bases shorter, with 15 bases between their ends. The germline V gene sets CDR1 to SGHTA and CDR2 to FQGNSA. The CDR3 contains 14 residues, cysteine and phenylalanine counted. CDR3 DNA only is kept here, 42 bases in frame from base 1. In its sample, this clonotype was seen a few times. Its cognate antigen has yet to be identified. No much larger clone is present one base from it, and per-base qualities are unavailable. The chain uses TRBV7-2 and TRBJ2-7; the D call is tentative, TRBD1 or TRBD2, as each matches 6 bases. Sequenced input: blood. The receptor was derived from a girl aged 10 to 17 with multiple sclerosis. CDR3 region: CASSFSGGPGEQYF. The DNA sequence is TGTGCCAGCAGCTTCTCCGGGGGCCCTGGCGAGCAGTACTTC.